Listed below are T cell receptor beta chains from one sample, sequenced in a study of T-cell reconstitution after alpha-beta-depleted transplantation in children. In TCRdb, the PCR reads were re-called with MiXCR into one record per CDR3 protein. Of about 460,000 distinct CDR3 sequences listed, more than 9.5% are singletons. The source material was PBMCs, mostly from graft donor cells, sampled 180 days after TCRalphabeta/CD19-depleted stem cell transplant. The receptors come from a female patient between 2 and 15 years old who had a stem cell transplant for aplastic anemia, so the T cells may come from the graft donor. Each CDR3 is given with its conserved first and last residue. The D gene is left open where the match is weak. Not all rows give a size; the values are once, few, many and, for expanded clones, a class.

v_gene	d_gene	abundance	j_gene	CDR3nt	CDR3aa
TRBV5-1	.	many	TRBJ2-1	TGCGCCAGCAGCTTGGGGCTAGTAGGGGAGCAGTTCTTC	CASSLGLVGEQFF
TRBV19	TRBD2	.	TRBJ2-3	TGTGCCAGTAGTACCCGTGCCGGGACTAGCGGGAGGACGCAGTATTTT	CASSTRAGTSGRTQYF
TRBV18	.	many	TRBJ2-5	TGTGCCAGCTCACCAGTAGAGACCCAGTACTTC	CASSPVETQYF
TRBV24-1	.	.	TRBJ2-3	TGTGCCACCAGTAGCCAGCCTAGCACAGATACGCAGTATTTT	CATSSQPSTDTQYF
TRBV24-1	.	few	TRBJ2-3	TGTGCCACCAGTGATTTCGAAACGCAGTATTTT	CATSDFETQYF
TRBV25-1	TRBD2	.	TRBJ2-7	TGTGCCAGCAGTGAATTCGGGAGGTTCGACGAGCAGTACTTC	CASSEFGRFDEQYF
TRBV5-1	.	many	TRBJ1-1	TGCGCCAGCATAAGTGGACGGAACACTGAAGCTTTCTTT	CASISGRNTEAFF
TRBV28	.	few	TRBJ1-5	TGTGCCAGCACATGGACTCTCTGGAATCAGCCCCAGCATTTT	CASTWTLWNQPQHF
TRBV5-1	.	.	TRBJ1-2	TGCGCCAGCAGCTTGGCCCCACTCTATGGCTACACCTTC	CASSLAPLYGYTF
TRBV27	.	few	TRBJ2-2	TGTGCCAGCAGTTTACTACAGGCGGGGGAGCTGTTTTTT	CASSLLQAGELFF
TRBV15	TRBD1	few	TRBJ2-2	TGTGCCACCAGCCTTTCTAAGGGGGCCCCTCCCGGCGGGCTGTTTTTT	CATSLSKGAPPGGLFF
TRBV12-3/TRBV12-4	.	.	TRBJ2-1	TGTGCCAGCAGCCCTACGGCAGGCTACAATGAGCAGTTCTTC	CASSPTAGYNEQFF
TRBV15	TRBD1	.	TRBJ2-7	TGTGCCACCAGCAGAGTTGGACAGGGGGCCTACGAGCAGTACTTC	CATSRVGQGAYEQYF
TRBV14	.	.	TRBJ2-2	TGTGCCAGCAGCCAACCTGGCGGAGGGAATGACACCGGGGAGCTGTTTTTT	CASSQPGGGNDTGELFF
TRBV7-9	TRBD2	.	TRBJ2-5	TGTGCCAGCAGCTCGCTCCCGGGACTAGCGCAAGAGACCCAGTACTTC	CASSSLPGLAQETQYF
TRBV5-4	.	few	TRBJ1-2	TGTGCCAGCAGCGGGGTCGTAGGGTATGGCTACACCTTC	CASSGVVGYGYTF
TRBV6-5	.	few	TRBJ1-6	TGTGCCAGCAGTTACTTGGAGCATTCACCCCTCCACTTT	CASSYLEHSPLHF
TRBV25-1	.	few	TRBJ2-3	TGTGCCAGCAGTGGCAAGACGGGAGCTCTTGGGGACACAGATACGCAGTATTTT	CASSGKTGALGDTDTQYF
TRBV15	.	few	TRBJ2-7	TGTGCCACCAGCAGAGGGGGGCAGGGGCTGTACGAGCAGTACTTC	CATSRGGQGLYEQYF
TRBV6-2/TRBV6-3	.	.	TRBJ1-1	TGTGCCAGCAGTTACTCGTCCCAGGGGCCTTACATGAACACTGAAGCTTTCTTT	CASSYSSQGPYMNTEAFF
TRBV6-1	.	.	TRBJ2-1	TGTGCCAGCAGCCCTCCCCCCTCTTATGAGCAGTTCTTC	CASSPPPSYEQFF
TRBV5-1	.	.	TRBJ1-3	TGCGCCAGCAGCCCCTATCCGAGGGGCGGCTCTGGAAACACCATATATTTT	CASSPYPRGGSGNTIYF
TRBV2	TRBD1	.	TRBJ1-2	TGTGCCAGCAGTCGGACAGGGGGCTTCGGCTATGGCTACACCTTC	CASSRTGGFGYGYTF
TRBV20-1	.	many	TRBJ2-7	TGCAGTGCTACCCTCTACTACGAGCAGTACTTC	CSATLYYEQYF
TRBV7-9	.	many	TRBJ1-6	TGTGCCAGCAGCTTAGGGGGAATCTATAATTCACCCCTCCACTTT	CASSLGGIYNSPLHF
TRBV29-1	.	few	TRBJ2-7	TGCAGCGTCAGATCCATCTACGAGCAGTACTTC	CSVRSIYEQYF
TRBV7-9	TRBD2	few	TRBJ2-7	TGTGCCAGCAGCAAAGCGGGAGATCGCTACGAGCAGTACTTC	CASSKAGDRYEQYF
TRBV5-1	.	.	TRBJ2-4	TGCGCCAGCAGCTTAGACGGGGTCTTGAACATTCAGTACTTC	CASSLDGVLNIQYF
TRBV6-2/TRBV6-3	.	.	TRBJ1-5	TGTGCCAGCACTTGGGGGAAGGGGGTGAGCAATCAGCCCCAGCATTTT	CASTWGKGVSNQPQHF
TRBV12-3/TRBV12-4	.	few	TRBJ1-1	TGTGCCAGCAGTTTAGCCAGAATAAACACTGAAGCTTTCTTT	CASSLARINTEAFF
TRBV27	.	few	TRBJ2-1	TGTGCCAGCAGTACAGGGCTTGAGCAGTTCTTC	CASSTGLEQFF
TRBV29-1	.	.	TRBJ2-1	TGCAGCGTTGACGAGCAGTTCTTC	CSVDEQFF
TRBV27	TRBD1	few	TRBJ1-2	TGTGCCAGCAGTCCCTGGGGACAGGGTACGTTGTCCTATGGCTACACCTTC	CASSPWGQGTLSYGYTF
TRBV11-2	TRBD2	.	TRBJ2-5	TGTGCCAGCAGCCCACTTTCATCATTGGTCCAATGGACTAGCGGAGAAGAGACCCAGTACTTC	CASSPLSSLVQWTSGEETQYF
TRBV15	.	few	TRBJ2-2	TGTGCCACCAGCTCTCGAACAGGGCCCGGGGAGCTGTTTTTT	CATSSRTGPGELFF
TRBV4-2	TRBD1	many	TRBJ1-5	TGTGCCAGCAGCCAAGGACAGGGGAAGAATCAGCCCCAGCATTTT	CASSQGQGKNQPQHF
TRBV7-8	.	few	TRBJ1-1	TGTGCCAGCAGCTTATCGACGAGGTGGACTGAAGCTTTCTTT	CASSLSTRWTEAFF
TRBV12-3/TRBV12-4	TRBD1	many	TRBJ1-6	TGTGCCAGCAAAAAGACAGGGATAAATAATTCACCCCTCCACTTT	CASKKTGINNSPLHF
TRBV5-1	TRBD2	few	TRBJ2-3	TGCGCCAGCAGCCTTACCGGGACTAGCGGGAGCAGCACAGATACGCAGTATTTT	CASSLTGTSGSSTDTQYF
TRBV5-5	.	many	TRBJ2-7	TGTGCCAGCAGCCCCTACGGGCCGGGGGAGCAGTACTTC	CASSPYGPGEQYF